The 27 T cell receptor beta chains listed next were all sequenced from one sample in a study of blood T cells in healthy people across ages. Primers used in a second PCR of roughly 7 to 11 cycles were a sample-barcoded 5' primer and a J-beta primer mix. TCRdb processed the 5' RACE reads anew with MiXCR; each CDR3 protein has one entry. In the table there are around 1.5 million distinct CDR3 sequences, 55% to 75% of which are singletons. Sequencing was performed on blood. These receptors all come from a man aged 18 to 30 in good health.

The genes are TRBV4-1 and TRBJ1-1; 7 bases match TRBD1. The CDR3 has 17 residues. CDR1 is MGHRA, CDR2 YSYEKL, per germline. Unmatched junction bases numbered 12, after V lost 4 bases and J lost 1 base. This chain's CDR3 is CASSRARQGNSNTEAFF. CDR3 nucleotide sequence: TGCGCCAGCAGCCGAGCCCGACAGGGAAACTCGAACACTGAAGCTTTCTTT.

The DNA for the CDR3 is TGCGCCAGCAGCTTGGCGTCCGTTCTTTCCTACGAGCAGTACTTC. Translating gives CASSLASVLSYEQYF. V usage is TRBV5-1 and J usage is TRBJ2-7, with D unclear. The CDR3 is 15 residues long. Germline lookup yields CDR1 SGHRS and CDR2 YFSETQ. Trimming stripped 0 bases from V and 1 base from J, with 11 bases between.

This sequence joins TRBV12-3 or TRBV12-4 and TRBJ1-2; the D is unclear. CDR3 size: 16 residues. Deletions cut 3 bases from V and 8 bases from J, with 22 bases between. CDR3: CASSLMESLLLGGYTF. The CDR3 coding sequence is TGTGCCAGCAGTTTGATGGAGTCTCTCCTCCTGGGGGGCTACACCTTC.

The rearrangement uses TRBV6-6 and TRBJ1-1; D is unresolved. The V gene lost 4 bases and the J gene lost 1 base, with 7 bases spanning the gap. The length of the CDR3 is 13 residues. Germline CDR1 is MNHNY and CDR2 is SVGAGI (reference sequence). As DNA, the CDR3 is TGTGCCAGCAGTTCGATGCCGAACACTGAAGCTTTCTTT. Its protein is CASSSMPNTEAFF.

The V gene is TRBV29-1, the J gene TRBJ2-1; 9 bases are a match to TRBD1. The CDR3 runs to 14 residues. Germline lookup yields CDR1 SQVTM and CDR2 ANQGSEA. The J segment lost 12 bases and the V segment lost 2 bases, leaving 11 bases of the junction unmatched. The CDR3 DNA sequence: TGCAGCGTTGAAACAGGGGGCAACACAGATACGCAGTTCTTC. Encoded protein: CSVETGGNTDTQFF.

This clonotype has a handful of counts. The CDR3 DNA sequence: TGTGCCAGCAGCCTTAAACCGGGAGGACTAGATACGCAGTATTTT. Its protein product is CASSLKPGGLDTQYF. This chain uses TRBV7-9 with TRBJ2-3; 7 nucleotides agree with TRBD2. CDR3 size: 15 residues. The V segment lost 5 bases and the J segment 5 bases; nucleotides outside the gene matches: 10. Germline CDR1 and CDR2: SEHNR and FQNEAQ (reference sequence).

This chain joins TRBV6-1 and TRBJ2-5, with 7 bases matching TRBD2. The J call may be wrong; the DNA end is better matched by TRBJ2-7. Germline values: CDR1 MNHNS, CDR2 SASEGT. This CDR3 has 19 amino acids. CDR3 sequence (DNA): TGTGCCAGCAGCCGTTATGGCCTAAGAACGGCGGGGGACGTCTACGAGCAGTACTTC. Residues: CASSRYGLRTAGDVYEQYF.

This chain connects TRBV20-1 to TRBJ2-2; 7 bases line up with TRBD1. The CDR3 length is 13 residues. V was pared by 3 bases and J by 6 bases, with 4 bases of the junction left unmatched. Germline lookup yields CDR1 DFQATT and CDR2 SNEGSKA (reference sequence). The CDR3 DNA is TGCAGTGCTAGTGGGACAGCCTCCGGGGAGCTGTTTTTT. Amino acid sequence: CSASGTASGELFF.

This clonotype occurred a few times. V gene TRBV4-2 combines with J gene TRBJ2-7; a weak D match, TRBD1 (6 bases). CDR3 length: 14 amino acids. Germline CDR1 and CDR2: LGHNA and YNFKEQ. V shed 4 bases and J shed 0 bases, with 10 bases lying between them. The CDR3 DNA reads TGTGCCAGCAGCCTACAACAGGGCTCCTACGAGCAGTACTTC. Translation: CASSLQQGSYEQYF.

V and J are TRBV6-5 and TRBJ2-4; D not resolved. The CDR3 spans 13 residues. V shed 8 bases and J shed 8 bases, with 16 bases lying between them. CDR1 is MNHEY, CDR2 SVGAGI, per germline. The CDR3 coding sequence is TGTGCCAGCTGTCCTTCTTATTCAGACATTCAGTACTTC. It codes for CASCPSYSDIQYF.

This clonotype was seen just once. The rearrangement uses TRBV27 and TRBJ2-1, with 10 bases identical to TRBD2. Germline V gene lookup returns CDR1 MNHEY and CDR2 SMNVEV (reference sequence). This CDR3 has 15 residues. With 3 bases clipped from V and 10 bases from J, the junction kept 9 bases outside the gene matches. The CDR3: CASSLSRLAGAEQFF. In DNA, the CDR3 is TGTGCCAGCAGTTTGTCCCGGCTAGCGGGGGCCGAGCAGTTCTTC.

The CDR3 DNA sequence: TGCAGTGCTAGAGATCCAACTAGCGCATCCTACAATGAGCAGTTCTTC. Protein: CSARDPTSASYNEQFF. The chain joins TRBV20-1 to TRBJ2-1; 7 nucleotides align to TRBD2. In germline, CDR1 is DFQATT, CDR2 SNEGSKA (reference sequence). CDR3 length equals 16 residues. J gave up 1 base and V 0 bases, and 6 bases lay outside the gene matches.

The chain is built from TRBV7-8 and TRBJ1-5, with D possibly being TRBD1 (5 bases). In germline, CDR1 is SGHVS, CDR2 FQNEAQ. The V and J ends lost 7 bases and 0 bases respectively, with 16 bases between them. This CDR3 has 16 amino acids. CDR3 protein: CASTQLRQYSNQPQHF. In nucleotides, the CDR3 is TGTGCCAGCACCCAGTTGCGACAGTATAGCAATCAGCCCCAGCATTTT.

For the CDR3, the DNA is TGCAGTGCTCCACAGGGGTTCAATCAGCCCCAGCATTTT. Encoded protein: CSAPQGFNQPQHF. V is TRBV20-1 and J is TRBJ1-5; 7 nucleotides align to TRBD1. Germline CDR1 DFQATT, CDR2 SNEGSKA (reference sequence). V shed 5 bases and J 3 bases; nucleotides not matched to a gene: 4. This CDR3 has 13 residues.

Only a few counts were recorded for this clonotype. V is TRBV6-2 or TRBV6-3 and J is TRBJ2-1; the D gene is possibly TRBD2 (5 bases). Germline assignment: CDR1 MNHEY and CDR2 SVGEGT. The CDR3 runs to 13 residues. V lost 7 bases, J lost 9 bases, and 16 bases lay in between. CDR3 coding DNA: TGTGCCAGCATCAAAACAGACTACGGTGAGCAGTTCTTC. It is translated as CASIKTDYGEQFF.

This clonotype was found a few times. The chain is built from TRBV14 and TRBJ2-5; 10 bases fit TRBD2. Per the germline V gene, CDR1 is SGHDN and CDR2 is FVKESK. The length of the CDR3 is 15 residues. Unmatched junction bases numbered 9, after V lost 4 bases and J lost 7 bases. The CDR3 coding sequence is TGTGCCAGCAGCCCTCGGACTAGCGGCTATGCGACCCAGTACTTC. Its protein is CASSPRTSGYATQYF.

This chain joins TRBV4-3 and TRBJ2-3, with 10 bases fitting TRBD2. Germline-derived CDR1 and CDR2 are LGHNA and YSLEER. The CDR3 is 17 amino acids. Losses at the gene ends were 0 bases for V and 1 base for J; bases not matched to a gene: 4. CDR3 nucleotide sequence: TGCGCCAGCAGCCAAGATCTAAGCGGGGGGGGCACAGATACGCAGTATTTT. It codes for CASSQDLSGGGTDTQYF.

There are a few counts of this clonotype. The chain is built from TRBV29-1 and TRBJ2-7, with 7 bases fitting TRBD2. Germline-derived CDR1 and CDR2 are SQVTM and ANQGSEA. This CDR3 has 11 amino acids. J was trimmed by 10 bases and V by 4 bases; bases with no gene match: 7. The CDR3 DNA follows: TGCAGCGTTGTGGTAGGGAGGGTTCAGTACTTC. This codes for CSVVVGRVQYF.

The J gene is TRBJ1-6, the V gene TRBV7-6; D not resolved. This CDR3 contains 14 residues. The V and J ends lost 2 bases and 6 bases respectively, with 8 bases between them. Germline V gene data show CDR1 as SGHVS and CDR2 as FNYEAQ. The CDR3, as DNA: TGTGCCAGCAGCTTACAGAAGAGTAATTCACCCCTCCACTTT. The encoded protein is CASSLQKSNSPLHF.

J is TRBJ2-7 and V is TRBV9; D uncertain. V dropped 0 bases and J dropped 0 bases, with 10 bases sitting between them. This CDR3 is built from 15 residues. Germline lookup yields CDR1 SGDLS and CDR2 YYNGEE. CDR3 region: CASSVEVGGSYEQYF. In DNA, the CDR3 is TGTGCCAGCAGCGTAGAGGTCGGTGGCTCCTACGAGCAGTACTTC.

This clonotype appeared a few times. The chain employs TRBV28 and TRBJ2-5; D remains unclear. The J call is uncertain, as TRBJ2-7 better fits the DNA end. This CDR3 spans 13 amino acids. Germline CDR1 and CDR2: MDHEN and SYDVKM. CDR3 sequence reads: CASSLNRRDEQYF. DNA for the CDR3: TGTGCCAGCAGCCTTAATAGGAGAGACGAGCAGTACTTC.

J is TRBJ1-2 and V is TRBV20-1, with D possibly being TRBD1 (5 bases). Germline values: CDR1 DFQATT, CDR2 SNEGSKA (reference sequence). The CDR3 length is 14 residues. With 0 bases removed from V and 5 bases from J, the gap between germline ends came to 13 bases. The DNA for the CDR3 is TGCAGTGCTAGAGAATCCGGGGCGGCGTATGGCTACACCTTC. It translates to CSARESGAAYGYTF.

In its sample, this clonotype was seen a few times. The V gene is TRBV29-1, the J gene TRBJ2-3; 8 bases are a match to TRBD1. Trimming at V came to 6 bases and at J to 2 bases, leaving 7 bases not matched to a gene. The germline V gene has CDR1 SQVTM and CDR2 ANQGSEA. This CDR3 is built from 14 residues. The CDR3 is CSVDRGPYTDTQYF. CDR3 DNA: TGCAGCGTAGACAGGGGACCTTACACAGATACGCAGTATTTT.

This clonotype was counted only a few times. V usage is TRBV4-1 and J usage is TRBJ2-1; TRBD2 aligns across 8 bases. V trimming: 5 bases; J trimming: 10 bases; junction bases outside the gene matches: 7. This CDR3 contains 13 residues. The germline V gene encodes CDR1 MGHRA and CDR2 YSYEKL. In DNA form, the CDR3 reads TGCGCCAGCAGCGAATCCCCGGGGGGGGAGCAGTTCTTC. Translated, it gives CASSESPGGEQFF.

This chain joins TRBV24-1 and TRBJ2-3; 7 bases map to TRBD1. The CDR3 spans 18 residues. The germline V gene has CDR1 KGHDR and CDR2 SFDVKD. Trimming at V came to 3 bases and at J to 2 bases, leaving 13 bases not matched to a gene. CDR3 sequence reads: CATSDPRQGIWNTDTQYF. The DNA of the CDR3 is TGTGCCACCAGTGATCCTCGACAGGGAATCTGGAACACAGATACGCAGTATTTT.

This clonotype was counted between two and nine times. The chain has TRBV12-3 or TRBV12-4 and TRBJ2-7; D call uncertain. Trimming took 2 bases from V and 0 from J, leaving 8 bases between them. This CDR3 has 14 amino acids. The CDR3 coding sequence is TGTGCCAGCAGTTTAAACGGAAACTCCTACGAGCAGTACTTC. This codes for CASSLNGNSYEQYF.

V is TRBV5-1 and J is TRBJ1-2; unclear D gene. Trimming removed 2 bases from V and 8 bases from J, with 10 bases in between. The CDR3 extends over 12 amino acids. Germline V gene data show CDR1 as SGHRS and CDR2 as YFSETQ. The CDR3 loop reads CASSFEGEGYTF. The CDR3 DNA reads TGCGCCAGCAGCTTCGAAGGCGAGGGCTACACCTTC. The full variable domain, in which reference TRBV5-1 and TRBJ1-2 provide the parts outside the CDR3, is KAGVTQTPRYLIKTRGQQVTLSCSPISGHRSVSWYQQTPGQGLQFLFEYFSETQRNKGNFPGRFSGRQFSNSRSEMNVSTLELGDSALYLCASSFEGEGYTFGSGTRLTVV.